The present TCR beta chain was sequenced within a study of blood T cell repertoires in COVID-19. Profiling relied on immunoSEQ multiplex PCR, and the TCRdb table lists in-frame clones only, not all of them. The repertoire includes about 270,000 clones, around 82% of them detected once, and around 9.2% sits in the top ten. Trimming removed 3 bases from V and 6 bases from J, with 13 bases in between. The CDR3 is made up of 14 amino acids. Germline V gene data show CDR1 as SGDLS and CDR2 as YYNGEE. Sequenced: peripheral blood. This TCR derives from a human donor in a cohort sampled during active COVID-19. This chain links TRBV9 with TRBJ2-1; D unclear. CDR3 residues: CASSGQMTVNEQFF. Here the CDR3 DNA reads TGTGCCAGCAGCGGACAAATGACGGTCAATGAGCAGTTCTTC.